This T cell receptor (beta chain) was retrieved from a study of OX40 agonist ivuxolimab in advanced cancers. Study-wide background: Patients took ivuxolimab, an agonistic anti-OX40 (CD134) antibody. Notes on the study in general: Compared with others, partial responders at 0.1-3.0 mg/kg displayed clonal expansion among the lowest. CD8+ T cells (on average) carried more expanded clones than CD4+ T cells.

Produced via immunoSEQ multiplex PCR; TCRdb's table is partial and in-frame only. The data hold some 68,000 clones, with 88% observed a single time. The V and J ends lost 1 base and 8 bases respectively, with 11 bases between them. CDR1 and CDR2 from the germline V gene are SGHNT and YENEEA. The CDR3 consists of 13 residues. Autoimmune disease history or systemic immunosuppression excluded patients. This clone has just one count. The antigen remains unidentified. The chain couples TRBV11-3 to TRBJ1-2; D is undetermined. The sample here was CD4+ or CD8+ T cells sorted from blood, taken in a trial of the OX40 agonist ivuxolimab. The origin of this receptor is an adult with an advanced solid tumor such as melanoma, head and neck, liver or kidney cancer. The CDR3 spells CASSLGVGYGYTF. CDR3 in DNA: TGTGCCAGCAGCTTAGGGGTCGGATACGGCTACACCTTC.